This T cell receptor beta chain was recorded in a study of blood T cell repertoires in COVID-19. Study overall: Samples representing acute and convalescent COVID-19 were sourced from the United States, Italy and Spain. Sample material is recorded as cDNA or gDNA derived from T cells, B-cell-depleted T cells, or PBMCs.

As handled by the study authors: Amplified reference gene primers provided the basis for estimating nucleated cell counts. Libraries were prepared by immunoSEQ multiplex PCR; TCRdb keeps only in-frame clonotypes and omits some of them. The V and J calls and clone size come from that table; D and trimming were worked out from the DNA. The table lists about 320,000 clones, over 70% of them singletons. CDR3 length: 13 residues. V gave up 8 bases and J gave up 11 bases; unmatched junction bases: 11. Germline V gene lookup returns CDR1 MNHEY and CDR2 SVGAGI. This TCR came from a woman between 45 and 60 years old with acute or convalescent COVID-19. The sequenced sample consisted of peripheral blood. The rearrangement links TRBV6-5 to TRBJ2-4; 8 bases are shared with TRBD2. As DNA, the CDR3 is TGTGCCAGCGGATTGAGGGCGGGAGGTTTTCAGTACTTC. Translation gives CASGLRAGGFQYF.